These T cell receptor beta chains were read from a single sample in a study of cytomegalovirus exposure and HLA in healthy donors. Libraries were prepared by immunoSEQ multiplex PCR; TCRdb keeps only in-frame clonotypes and omits some of them. Found here are approximately 54,000 clones, 82% of them singletons; the top ten hold approximately 3%. The material sequenced was PBMCs. The receptors derive from a woman between 18 and 30 years old in good health and CMV-seronegative. CDR3s include the opening cysteine and the closing phenylalanine or tryptophan. A D gene is named only where the DNA matches it firmly. Where a row states a size, it is once, few, many or the class of an expanded clone; other rows omit it.

D	J	V	size	DNA	CDR3
NA	TRBJ1-1	TRBV6-5	few	TGTGCCAGCAGTCCTAGTATCGACCGTAGTACTGAAGCTTTCTTT	CASSPSIDRSTEAFF
TRBD1	TRBJ1-2	TRBV5-1	NA	TGCGCCAGCAGCACGGACAGGGGCGGCTACACCTTC	CASSTDRGGYTF
NA	TRBJ1-4	TRBV30	NA	TGTGCCTGGAGCTCGAATGAAAAACTGTTTTTT	CAWSSNEKLFF
NA	TRBJ1-1	TRBV19	few	TGTGCCAGTATTCTCCAGGGGTCCACTGAAGCTTTCTTT	CASILQGSTEAFF
NA	TRBJ2-2	TRBV5-1	NA	TGCGCCAGCAGGTGGAGCGGGAACACCGGGGAGCTGTTTTTT	CASRWSGNTGELFF
NA	TRBJ2-7	TRBV21-1	NA	TGTGCCAGCAGCACTAGCGGATGCGTCTACGAGCAGTACTTC	CASSTSGCVYEQYF
TRBD2	TRBJ2-3	TRBV11-2	NA	TGTGCCAGCAGCATAAGCGGGAGAGCGTCAGATACGCAGTATTTT	CASSISGRASDTQYF
TRBD2	TRBJ2-1	TRBV5-1	NA	TGCGCCAGCAGTCTCCTAGCGGGATCTCGCCAGGAAGCTTACAATGAGCAGTTCTTC	CASSLLAGSRQEAYNEQFF
NA	TRBJ2-7	TRBV27	NA	TGTGCCAGCAGTTTAGAGGCAACCTACGAGCAGTACTTC	CASSLEATYEQYF
TRBD1	TRBJ1-4	TRBV5-1	few	TGCGCCAGCAGCCTCGGGTCGGGGCAGGGGGAGGAAAAACTGTTTTTT	CASSLGSGQGEEKLFF